The 10 T cell receptor beta chains in this list originate from one sample, sequenced in a study of CD8 T cells in ankylosing spondylitis. TCRdb ran MiXCR on the 5' RACE reads and lists one entry per CDR3 protein. The data show 310,000 or so distinct CDR3 sequences, 20% seen once. Sequenced input: blood, either unsorted or a sorted T cell fraction (not recorded which). These receptor sequences come from a male donor with ankylosing spondylitis or in good health (not recorded which).

The rearrangement joins TRBV20-1 to TRBJ2-1; 10 positions match TRBD2. The CDR3 is 14 amino acids. J gave up 12 bases and V 5 bases, and 13 bases lay outside the gene matches. Germline V lookup: CDR1 DFQATT, CDR2 SNEGSKA (reference sequence). DNA for the CDR3: TGCAGTGCTCGTCCCGCTAGCGGGAGCCGCACGCAGTTCTTC. Translating it yields CSARPASGSRTQFF.

The rearrangement links TRBV20-1 to TRBJ1-5; D gene ambiguous. This CDR3 is 14 amino acids long. Trimming removed 2 bases from V and 5 bases from J, with 13 bases in between. Germline-derived CDR1 and CDR2 are DFQATT and SNEGSKA (reference sequence). DNA of the CDR3: TGCAGTGCTAGAATGGCCGCTGGGGATCAGCCCCAGCATTTT. It is translated as CSARMAAGDQPQHF.

This rearrangement joins TRBV10-3 to TRBJ2-5; 9 bases map to TRBD2. The CDR3 is made up of 15 amino acids. CDR1 and CDR2 (germline): ENHRY, SYGVKD. The V segment lost 4 bases and the J segment 4 bases; nucleotides outside the gene matches: 7. The CDR3 protein is CAISGDSGGGETQYF. For the CDR3, the DNA is TGTGCCATCAGTGGAGATAGCGGGGGAGGAGAGACCCAGTACTTC.

The chain recombines TRBV10-3 with TRBJ2-1; no definite D call. The length of the CDR3 is 16 residues. CDR1 is ENHRY and CDR2 is SYGVKD in the germline V gene. V was trimmed by 4 bases and J by 0 bases, leaving 13 bases between them. The CDR3 nucleotides are TGTGCCATCAGTGGCGAGCCCGCCAGCTCCTACAATGAGCAGTTCTTC. Translating gives CAISGEPASSYNEQFF.

The chain uses TRBV5-1 and TRBJ1-1; D is uncertain. V lost 4 bases to trimming and J lost 4 bases, with 11 bases between them. The germline CDR1 and CDR2 sequences are SGHRS and YFSETQ. This CDR3 has 13 residues. CDR3 DNA: TGCGCCAGCAGCCCGGCAGAAGGCACTGAAGCTTTCTTT. It codes for CASSPAEGTEAFF.

This clonotype was found a few times. The CDR3 DNA reads TGCGCCAGCAGCTTGGAGAGGGGTGAGCAGTTCTTC. It encodes CASSLERGEQFF. This sequence joins TRBV5-1 and TRBJ2-1, with D tentatively TRBD1 or TRBD2 (5 bases each). The germline V and J ends were trimmed by 0 bases and 9 bases, with 7 bases remaining between them. Germline V gives CDR1 SGHRS, CDR2 YFSETQ. The CDR3 length is 12 residues.

This clonotype was recorded at least ten times. V gene TRBV20-1 combines with J gene TRBJ2-5; 10 bases fit TRBD1. The V gene's germline CDR1 is DFQATT and CDR2 SNEGSKA (reference sequence). Trimming at V came to 6 bases and at J to 6 bases, leaving 4 bases not matched to a gene. This CDR3 comprises 12 residues. For the CDR3, the DNA is TGCAGTGCGGGACAGGGGATAAAGACCCAGTACTTC. Translated, it gives CSAGQGIKTQYF.

This clonotype was detected only a few times. V usage is TRBV20-1 and J usage is TRBJ1-3; TRBD1 might be the D (6 bases). Trimming removed 0 bases at V and 0 bases at J, with 15 bases between. The CDR3 contains 17 residues. The germline V gene has CDR1 DFQATT and CDR2 SNEGSKA (reference sequence). The CDR3 nucleotides are TGCAGTGCTAGAGATTGGGCGGGGGCCCACTCTGGAAACACCATATATTTT. Protein product: CSARDWAGAHSGNTIYF.

The chain is built from TRBV12-3 or TRBV12-4 and TRBJ2-3; D may be TRBD1 or TRBD2 (5 bases each). V lost 7 bases to trimming and J lost 9 bases, with 23 bases between them. The CDR3 length is 15 residues. This CDR3 is CASTALDGTLGTQYF. In DNA, the CDR3 is TGTGCCAGCACCGCACTAGACGGGACCTTGGGAACGCAGTATTTT.

This clonotype was recorded many times. The chain links TRBV4-1 to TRBJ1-1, with 10 bases aligning to TRBD1. The CDR3 loop spans 17 amino acids. V shed 5 bases and J 1 base; nucleotides not matched to a gene: 10. Germline lookup yields CDR1 MGHRA and CDR2 YSYEKL. The CDR3 sequence: CASSKGQGPVGNTEAFF. In DNA, the CDR3 is TGCGCCAGCAGCAAGGGACAGGGGCCGGTAGGGAACACTGAAGCTTTCTTT.